This passage covers 12 T cell receptor beta chains from one sample sequenced in a study of T cell responses to AZD1222 COVID-19 vaccine. Only in-frame clones appear in the TCRdb table, and some are missing; sequencing was by immunoSEQ multiplex PCR. The sample yields approximately 110,000 clones, around 90% seen once. Sequencing was performed on peripheral blood, taken on day 0 of AZD1222 vaccination. The source of these receptors is an adult in good health.

The chain is built from TRBV3-1 (or the pseudogene TRBV3-2) and TRBJ1-4; D uncertain. V was shortened by 1 base and J by 2 bases, with 5 bases between the two germline ends. CDR3 size: 14 residues. In germline, CDR1 is LGHDT, CDR2 YNNKEL (reference sequence). CDR3 bases: TGTGCCAGCAGCCAAGGCGGGACTAATGAAAAACTGTTTTTT. This translates into CASSQGGTNEKLFF.

This clone was counted a few times. The CDR3 nucleotides are TGTGCCAGCAGTTTACAGGAAGGGGGATACCCTGAAGCTTTCTTT. It specifies CASSLQEGGYPEAFF. The chain has TRBV27 and TRBJ1-1, with D maybe TRBD1 (6 bases). CDR3 length: 15 amino acids. V dropped 2 bases and J dropped 6 bases, with 16 bases sitting between them. The germline V gene encodes CDR1 MNHEY and CDR2 SMNVEV (reference sequence).

The rearrangement joins TRBV30 to TRBJ2-7, with a tentative D call TRBD2 (6 bases). V was pared by 2 bases and J by 5 bases, with 25 bases between. The CDR3 length is 17 residues. In germline, CDR1 is GTSNPN, CDR2 SVGIG (reference sequence). The CDR3 DNA sequence: TGTGCCTGGAGTATACCTGGGACTTCAGGTGAGAGGGACGAGCAGTACTTC. This gives the protein CAWSIPGTSGERDEQYF.

The rearrangement links TRBV9 to TRBJ2-1; 12 positions agree with TRBD2. With V trimmed by 0 bases and J by 8 bases, 9 bases remained unmatched. The CDR3 runs 17 residues. Germline CDR1 and CDR2: SGDLS and YYNGEE. CDR3 sequence: CASSVVASGGAWDEQFF. CDR3 DNA: TGTGCCAGCAGCGTAGTGGCTAGCGGGGGGGCTTGGGATGAGCAGTTCTTC.

This chain connects TRBV7-3 to TRBJ2-1; D is unresolved. The CDR3 length is 16 residues. Germline V gene data show CDR1 as SGHTA and CDR2 as FQGTGA. Trimming cost V 1 base and J 3 bases, with 13 bases left between them. The CDR3 sequence is CASSLSLSVGYNEQFF. Written as DNA, the CDR3 is TGTGCCAGCAGCTTAAGCCTAAGTGTGGGCTACAATGAGCAGTTCTTC.

V gene TRBV7-2 combines with J gene TRBJ2-7; D unresolved. Looked up from germline, CDR1 is SGHTA and CDR2 is FQGNSA. The CDR3 is made up of 15 amino acids. Trimming cost V 5 bases and J 1 base, with 15 bases left between them. CDR3 in amino acids: CASSAFYGYSYEQYF. In nucleotides, the CDR3 is TGTGCCAGCAGCGCATTTTATGGGTATTCCTACGAGCAGTACTTC.

CDR3 region: CASSLQGSGANVLTF. The DNA for the CDR3 is TGTGCCAGCAGCCTACAGGGGAGCGGGGCCAACGTCCTGACTTTC. The V gene is TRBV28, the J gene TRBJ2-6; 7 positions match TRBD1. J was trimmed by 4 bases and V by 6 bases; bases with no gene match: 6. The CDR3 runs to 15 residues. Per germline, CDR1 MDHEN and CDR2 SYDVKM.

The gene calls are TRBV3-1 (or the pseudogene TRBV3-2) and TRBJ1-2, with a tentative D call TRBD1 (5 bases). The V gene lost 4 bases and the J gene lost 7 bases, with 19 bases spanning the gap. The CDR3 has 15 amino acids. Per germline, CDR1 LGHDT and CDR2 YNNKEL (reference sequence). Written as DNA, the CDR3 is TGTGCCAGCAGCCCCCGGGGGAAACTAAAAGGTGGCTACACCTTC. This encodes CASSPRGKLKGGYTF.

V is TRBV19 and J is TRBJ1-1; D is undetermined. The CDR3 has 13 amino acids. Germline V gene data show CDR1 as LNHDA and CDR2 as SQIVND (reference sequence). Trimming stripped 5 bases from V and 4 bases from J, with 11 bases between. The CDR3 DNA sequence: TGTGCCAGTAGTCGGGCAGGATCCACTGAAGCTTTCTTT. This encodes CASSRAGSTEAFF.

The chain recombines TRBV6-6 with TRBJ1-2; D call uncertain. The CDR3 is 10 residues long. The V end lost 4 bases, the J end lost 11 bases, and 8 bases lay between the germline ends. The germline gives CDR1 MNHNY, CDR2 SVGAGI (reference sequence). The CDR3 DNA is TGTGCCAGCAGTTCCCCAGGATACACCTTC. Translated, it gives CASSSPGYTF.

V and J are TRBV5-4 and TRBJ1-2; TRBD1 is a possible D gene (6 bases). Germline V CDR1 and CDR2: SGHNT, YYREEE (reference sequence). The CDR3 loop spans 15 amino acids. Trimming shortened V by 0 bases and J by 4 bases, and 13 bases separated the two germline ends. The CDR3: CASSLVAGVGYGYTF. In DNA form, the CDR3 reads TGTGCCAGCAGCTTGGTCGCAGGGGTGGGCTATGGCTACACCTTC.

The chain joins TRBV27 to TRBJ2-7; TRBD2 matches 8 bases. V trimming: 6 bases; J trimming: 0 bases; junction bases outside the gene matches: 4. The germline gives CDR1 MNHEY, CDR2 SMNVEV (reference sequence). The CDR3 length is 14 residues. CDR3 amino acids: CASRSGSISYEQYF. CDR3 nucleotide sequence: TGTGCCAGCAGAAGCGGGAGTATCTCCTACGAGCAGTACTTC.